Presented here are 14 T cell receptor beta chains from one specimen sequenced in a study of beta chain features in type 1 diabetes. Expressed TCRB transcripts were sequenced after all isolated RNA was converted to cDNA. Sequenced by immunoSEQ multiplex PCR; TCRdb stores in-frame clones only, minus some. The sample lists almost 350,000 clones; 7.5% to 9% were seen once. Sequencing was performed on central memory CD4+ T cells from blood. The receptor set was obtained from a woman aged 18-29 years in good health.

Worth noting for this clone: Other DNA variants within this sample encode the same CDR3. The chain joins TRBV7-9 to TRBJ2-5; no reliable D call. V lost 5 bases, J lost 3 bases, and 10 bases lay in between. The CDR3 covers 13 residues. Per the germline V gene, CDR1 is SEHNR and CDR2 is FQNEAQ (reference sequence). CDR3 in amino acids: CASSLPPKETQYF. The CDR3 DNA sequence: TGTGCCAGCAGCCTCCCCCCAAAAGAGACCCAGTACTTC.

Only a few counts were recorded for this clone. The chain has TRBV28 and TRBJ1-2, with D possibly matching TRBD1 (5 bases). With 3 bases removed from V and 4 bases from J, the gap between germline ends came to 15 bases. This CDR3 has 15 residues. Germline V gene sequence: CDR1 MDHEN, CDR2 SYDVKM. Written as DNA, the CDR3 is TGTGCCAGCAGTTTCCGTGGCAGGGTCAGCTATGGCTACACCTTC. It yields the protein CASSFRGRVSYGYTF.

This clone was found many times. The rearrangement uses TRBV6-1 and TRBJ2-3; 7 nucleotides align to TRBD1. V trimming: 6 bases; J trimming: 3 bases; junction bases outside the gene matches: 3. The CDR3 is 13 amino acids. Germline CDR1 reads MNHNS; CDR2 reads SASEGT. The CDR3 here is CASSLQGTDTQYF. CDR3 sequence (DNA): TGTGCCAGCAGCCTACAGGGGACAGATACGCAGTATTTT.

This chain connects TRBV6-5 to TRBJ2-3; TRBD2 matches 7 bases. Germline trimming cut 6 bases from V and 3 bases from J; bases unmatched to any gene: 9. The CDR3 runs to 15 residues. Germline V CDR1 and CDR2: MNHEY, SVGAGI. CDR3 nucleotide sequence: TGTGCCAGCAGCCACCTAGCGCGGGGGACAGATACGCAGTATTTT. Protein sequence: CASSHLARGTDTQYF.

The chain uses TRBV6-5 and TRBJ2-1; 9 bases are shared with TRBD2. The V gene's germline CDR1 is MNHEY and CDR2 SVGAGI. J lost 4 bases, V lost 7 bases, and 8 bases had no gene match. The CDR3 extends over 15 amino acids. The CDR3 DNA reads TGTGCCAGCAACGATCTAGCGGGAAGATACAATGAGCAGTTCTTC. This encodes CASNDLAGRYNEQFF.

This chain links TRBV7-3 with TRBJ2-1; 8 bases are a match to TRBD2. Germline V gene lookup returns CDR1 SGHTA and CDR2 FQGTGA. CDR3 size: 14 residues. J gave up 6 bases and V 3 bases, and 4 bases lay outside the gene matches. The CDR3 DNA follows: TGTGCCAGCAGCTTTGCCGGACTAGCCAATGAGCAGTTCTTC. Its translation is CASSFAGLANEQFF.

This sequence joins TRBV19 and TRBJ1-5; TRBD1 might be the D (5 bases). There are 14 residues in the CDR3. The germline V gene encodes CDR1 LNHDA and CDR2 SQIVND (reference sequence). The V and J ends lost 6 bases and 3 bases respectively, with 12 bases between them. The CDR3 nucleotides are TGTGCCAGTAGGCTACTGGGGCACAATCAGCCCCAGCATTTT. Its translation is CASRLLGHNQPQHF.

The chain has TRBV7-6 and TRBJ2-5; 7 bases are shared with TRBD1. The CDR3 sequence is 12 residues long. Per germline, CDR1 SGHVS and CDR2 FNYEAQ. As DNA, the CDR3 is TGTGCAACGGGACAGCCCCAAGAGACCCAGTACTTC. This sequence encodes CATGQPQETQYF.

This sequence joins TRBV29-1 and TRBJ2-5; possible D gene TRBD2, 5 bases. V was shortened by 3 bases and J by 5 bases, with 16 bases between the two germline ends. The CDR3 consists of 14 residues. Germline V gene lookup returns CDR1 SQVTM and CDR2 ANQGSEA. For the CDR3, the DNA is TGCAGCGTTGAGGGGTATCCTAGCCGGGAGACCCAGTACTTC. Translating gives CSVEGYPSRETQYF.

This clone was seen a few times. Other nucleotide sequences from this sample produce the same CDR3. The chain has TRBV2 and TRBJ1-1; no definite D call. Germline CDR1 is SNHLY and CDR2 is FYNNEI. The CDR3 sequence is 14 residues long. V was shortened by 2 bases and J by 1 base, with 8 bases between the two germline ends. CDR3 bases: TGTGCCAGCAGTGAACATCGTGGGAACACTGAAGCTTTCTTT. It codes for CASSEHRGNTEAFF. Supplemented by reference TRBV2 and TRBJ1-1, the full variable domain reads EPEVTQTPSHQVTQMGQEVILRCVPISNHLYFYWYRQILGQKVEFLVSFYNNEISEKSEIFDDQFSVERPDGSNFTLKIRSTKLEDSAMYFCASSEHRGNTEAFFGQGTRLTVV.

V and J are TRBV6-6 and TRBJ1-2; possibly TRBD1 for D (6 bases). From germline, CDR1 is MNHNY and CDR2 SVGAGI (reference sequence). Deletions cut 5 bases from V and 7 bases from J, with 8 bases between. CDR3 size: 11 residues. CDR3 residues: CASSQGSGYTF. CDR3 sequence (DNA): TGTGCCAGCAGTCAGGGGAGTGGCTACACCTTC.

This clone came up a few times. The chain employs TRBV9 and TRBJ1-4; D is possibly TRBD1 (6 bases). V was trimmed by 0 bases and J by 8 bases, leaving 14 bases between them. Germline V gene sequence: CDR1 SGDLS, CDR2 YYNGEE. The CDR3 sequence is 15 residues long. The CDR3 reads CASSVGVQGGEKLFF. The CDR3 DNA is TGTGCCAGCAGCGTAGGCGTACAGGGTGGGGAAAAACTGTTTTTT. Full variable domain (remainder filled in from reference TRBV9 and TRBJ1-4): DSGVTQTPKHLITATGQRVTLRCSPRSGDLSVYWYQQSLDQGLQFLIQYYNGEERAKGNILERFSAQQFPDLHSELNLSSLELGDSALYFCASSVGVQGGEKLFFGSGTQLSVL.

This chain connects TRBV5-4 to TRBJ1-2; D remains ambiguous. This CDR3 is built from 15 residues. CDR1 and CDR2 from the germline V gene are SGHNT and YYREEE (reference sequence). V was pared by 1 base and J by 1 base, with 11 bases between. CDR3: CASSLSTHINYGYTF. The DNA for the CDR3 is TGTGCCAGCAGCTTGTCGACACATATTAACTATGGCTACACCTTC.

This rearrangement joins TRBV15 to TRBJ2-5; unclear D gene. V dropped 1 base and J dropped 4 bases, with 10 bases sitting between them. Germline V gene data show CDR1 as LNHNV and CDR2 as YYDKDF (reference sequence). There are 14 residues in the CDR3. CDR3 protein: CATSRVADAETQYF. CDR3 DNA: TGTGCCACCAGCAGAGTTGCGGATGCAGAGACCCAGTACTTC.